The 21 T cell receptor beta chains in this list originate from one sample, sequenced in a study. One entry per CDR3 protein results from TCRdb running MiXCR on the RT-PCR reads. The repertoire includes about 700,000 distinct CDR3 sequences, approximately 14% of them detected once, and 3.6% sits in the top ten. Sequenced sample: memory CD4+ T cells from blood. These receptors all come from a female donor in good health, serving as a healthy control.

This clonotype was seen at least ten times. The chain employs TRBV20-1 and TRBJ2-7; no clear D. CDR3 length: 14 amino acids. V lost 6 bases to trimming and J lost 0 bases, with 15 bases between them. Germline CDR1 and CDR2: DFQATT and SNEGSKA (reference sequence). The CDR3 coding sequence is TGCAGTGCGCATCCGGGCATGGGCTCCTACGAGCAGTACTTC. Amino acids: CSAHPGMGSYEQYF.

This chain's CDR3 is CSARDSGETQYF. The CDR3 DNA reads as TGCAGTGCTAGAGACTCAGGAGAGACCCAGTACTTC. V gene TRBV20-1 combines with J gene TRBJ2-5; D is undetermined. Trimming stripped 0 bases from V and 4 bases from J, with 6 bases between. The CDR3 contains 12 residues. Germline loops: CDR1 DFQATT, CDR2 SNEGSKA (reference sequence).

CDR3 coding DNA: TGTGCCAGCAGCGGAGGGACAGCCCTCTCTGGAAACACCATATATTTT. This encodes CASSGGTALSGNTIYF. The chain recombines TRBV7-2 with TRBJ1-3, with 7 bases that match TRBD1. V lost 5 bases and J lost 0; bases outside the gene matches: 7. The CDR3 is 16 residues long. CDR1 is SGHTA and CDR2 is FQGNSA in the germline V gene.

The chain carries TRBV18 and TRBJ1-5; weak D call: TRBD1 (5 bases). Between the trimmed V and J ends, which lost 3 bases and 3 bases, there was a span of 15 bases. The CDR3 spans 16 residues. Germline CDR1 and CDR2: KGHSH and LQKENI. In DNA, the CDR3 is TGTGCCAGCTCACCCGGACACGACTTAACCAATCAGCCCCAGCATTTT. Its protein is CASSPGHDLTNQPQHF.

This clonotype was seen many times. The chain carries TRBV4-3 and TRBJ2-4, with 7 bases that match TRBD2. The V gene's germline CDR1 is LGHNA and CDR2 YSLEER. The trim removed 0 bases at V and 2 bases at J, leaving 7 bases unmatched. The CDR3 consists of 17 residues. DNA of the CDR3: TGCGCCAGCAGCCAAGATCTCGGGGGGAGGTCCAAAAACATTCAGTACTTC. The encoded protein is CASSQDLGGRSKNIQYF.

This clonotype was counted a few times. The chain carries TRBV20-1 and TRBJ2-1; 10 nucleotides match TRBD2. CDR3 size: 13 residues. The germline V gene has CDR1 DFQATT and CDR2 SNEGSKA (reference sequence). CDR3 sequence (DNA): TGCCGGCCAGCGGGGGGGCCCATTTATGAGCAGTTCTTC. Protein sequence: CRPAGGPIYEQFF.

A few counts support this clonotype. The V call is TRBV7-2, the J call TRBJ2-5, with D perhaps TRBD2 (7 bases). V lost 1 base and J lost 1, with 16 bases in between. Germline V gives CDR1 SGHTA, CDR2 FQGNSA. There are 17 residues in the CDR3. The CDR3 reads CASSLVGAGGPQETQYF. CDR3 coding DNA: TGTGCCAGCAGCTTAGTAGGAGCCGGGGGGCCCCAAGAGACCCAGTACTTC.

This clonotype was seen ten or more times. The chain links TRBV12-3 or TRBV12-4 to TRBJ1-3; D is ambiguous. With 5 bases removed from V and 9 bases from J, the gap between germline ends came to 17 bases. The CDR3 runs to 14 residues. This chain's CDR3 is CASSRGPPWTTIYF. The CDR3, as DNA: TGTGCCAGCAGTAGAGGACCCCCGTGGACCACCATATATTTT.

This chain links TRBV6-2 or TRBV6-3 with TRBJ2-1; TRBD1 agrees at 8 bases. V trimming: 6 bases; J trimming: 7 bases; junction bases outside the gene matches: 11. CDR1 and CDR2 (germline): MNHEY, SVGEGT. The CDR3 covers 15 residues. The CDR3: CASSLSGQDVNEQFF. As DNA, the CDR3 is TGTGCCAGCAGCCTCTCGGGACAGGATGTAAATGAGCAGTTCTTC.

This clonotype was recorded at least ten times. The V gene is TRBV12-3 or TRBV12-4, the J gene TRBJ2-7; 8 bases fit TRBD1. The V segment lost 6 bases and the J segment 3 bases; nucleotides outside the gene matches: 7. The CDR3 spans 14 residues. The CDR3 DNA is TGTGCCAGCAGCCCCAGGACAGGGCTCTACGAGCAGTACTTC. Amino acid sequence: CASSPRTGLYEQYF.

This clonotype was counted a few times. The chain employs TRBV5-6 and TRBJ2-2; 9 positions agree with TRBD1. The CDR3 length is 17 residues. Germline CDR1 reads SGHDT; CDR2 reads YYEEEE. V shed 6 bases, J shed 1 base, and the junction held 10 bases outside the gene matches. DNA of the CDR3: TGTGCCAGCAACGCGTACAGGGGGCCGCGGAACACCGGGGAGCTGTTTTTT. Encoded protein: CASNAYRGPRNTGELFF. Full variable domain (outside the CDR3, taken from reference TRBV5-6 and TRBJ2-2): DAGVTQSPTHLIKTRGQQVTLRCSPKSGHDTVSWYQQALGQGPQFIFQYYEEEERQRGNFPDRFSGHQFPNYSSELNVNALLLGDSALYLCASNAYRGPRNTGELFFGEGSRLTVL.

In the case of this clonotype: A much larger clone lies a single base off, so this may be a read error. The chain recombines TRBV12-3 or TRBV12-4 with TRBJ1-5, with unresolved D. The CDR3 loop spans 13 amino acids. Trimming took 3 bases from V and 6 from J, leaving 9 bases between them. CDR3 coding DNA: TGTGCCAGCAGTTTTGGCGAGTCTCAGCCCCAGCATTTT. Amino acid sequence: CASSFGESQPQHF.

The chain couples TRBV5-8 to TRBJ2-5, with D possibly matching TRBD1 (6 bases). The CDR3 has 14 amino acids. The germline V gene encodes CDR1 SGHTS and CDR2 YDEGEE. Trimming took off 0 bases at V and 3 bases at J, with 9 bases between the two ends. CDR3 protein: CASSLDRGKETQYF. CDR3 sequence (DNA): TGTGCCAGCAGCTTGGATAGGGGGAAAGAGACCCAGTACTTC.

The chain has TRBV7-2 and TRBJ2-1; 7 bases align to TRBD1. CDR3 length: 14 residues. V lost 3 bases, J lost 5 bases, and 4 bases stayed unmatched. Germline assignment: CDR1 SGHTA and CDR2 FQGNSA. CDR3 sequence reads: CASSFDRANNEQFF. CDR3 DNA sequence: TGTGCCAGCAGCTTTGACAGGGCAAACAATGAGCAGTTCTTC.

This chain connects TRBV10-3 to TRBJ2-1; TRBD2 matches 11 bases. V lost 10 bases to trimming and J lost 9 bases; unmatched junction nucleotides: 17. CDR1 and CDR2 from the germline V gene are ENHRY and SYGVKD. The CDR3 sequence is 16 residues long. Here the CDR3 DNA reads TGTGCCACCTCCGCCGGGACTAGCGGCTTGGGGGGTGAGCAGTTCTTC. This translates into CATSAGTSGLGGEQFF.

This clonotype has more than one count but fewer than ten. The V and J genes are TRBV5-1 and TRBJ2-7; 15 nucleotides line up with TRBD2. CDR3 length: 17 amino acids. V dropped 4 bases and J dropped 7; count of bases not matched to a gene: 12. Germline loops: CDR1 SGHRS, CDR2 YFSETQ. DNA for the CDR3: TGCGCCAGCAGCATCGGGACTAGCGGGAGGTGGGGCTCGGAGCAGTACTTC. Its protein is CASSIGTSGRWGSEQYF.

This clonotype has only one observation. The chain links TRBV20-1 to TRBJ2-1; no clear D gene. Germline lookup yields CDR1 DFQATT and CDR2 SNEGSKA (reference sequence). V lost 0 bases, J lost 2 bases, and 8 bases lay in between. This CDR3 has 14 residues. The CDR3 loop reads CSARDPAAYNEQFF. CDR3 nucleotides: TGCAGTGCTAGAGACCCGGCAGCCTACAATGAGCAGTTCTTC.

This chain joins TRBV12-3 or TRBV12-4 and TRBJ1-3; weak D call: TRBD1 (6 bases). This CDR3 is built from 12 residues. In DNA form, the CDR3 reads TGTGTAGACCAGGGGACTGGAAACACCATATATTTT. Translated: CVDQGTGNTIYF.

The rearrangement uses TRBV9 and TRBJ2-7; TRBD1 matches 7 bases. Germline CDR1 and CDR2: SGDLS and YYNGEE. This CDR3 is 11 amino acids long. Trimming took 3 bases from V and 9 from J; bases not matched to a gene: 3. CDR3 coding DNA: TGTGCCAGCAGCGGACAGGGATTGCAGTACTTC. It translates to CASSGQGLQYF.

This clonotype has more than one count but fewer than ten. The chain combines TRBV27 with TRBJ2-1; 12 nucleotides match TRBD2. CDR1 and CDR2 from the germline V gene are MNHEY and SMNVEV (reference sequence). The CDR3 contains 17 residues. The V and J ends lost 2 bases and 7 bases, in that order; junction bases with no gene match: 9. The CDR3 region has the DNA TGTGCCAGCAGTTTACTCCGACTAGCGGGAGTAGCTAATGAGCAGTTCTTC. Its protein is CASSLLRLAGVANEQFF.

Of note for this clonotype: The junction departs from the called germline gene at one end, perhaps through a read error. The CDR3 nucleotides are TGTGCCAGCAGGGAAAACGGGAATTCAACCCTCCACTTT. Translated: CASRENGNSTLHF. The V and J genes are TRBV6-1 and TRBJ1-6; no definite D call. This CDR3 region has 13 residues. CDR1 MNHNS and CDR2 SASEGT come from the germline V gene.